This T cell receptor (beta chain) is from a study of Ad26.COV2.S vaccination and SARS-CoV-2 variants. This CDR3 comprises 14 residues. Trimming removed 4 bases from V and 1 base from J; junction bases left unmatched: 1. The V gene's germline CDR1 is SGHTS and CDR2 YDEGEE. Specified treatment: about 20 received Ad26.COV2.S at low or high dose, single or two shots; several received placebo; per-sample allocation not given. Day 63 after the first injection of vaccine or placebo was the sampling time. It was an adult aged 18-55 years in Boston who was the donor. TCRdb's copy holds only in-frame clones and misses some; the assay was immunoSEQ multiplex PCR. Of more than 350,000 clones in the sample, 75% to 95% were seen once.

The receptor was derived from a person between 18 and 59 years old who received the Ad26.COV2.S COVID-19 vaccine or a placebo. The chain has TRBV5-8 and TRBJ2-2; the match to TRBD1 covers 7 bases. This sample comprised peripheral blood, obtained in a trial of Ad26.COV2.S vaccine versus placebo. The CDR3: CASSRTGNTGELFF. Here the CDR3 DNA reads TGTGCCAGCAGCAGGACAGGGAACACCGGGGAGCTGTTTTTT.